These 31 T cell receptor beta chains came from one sample sequenced in a study of blood T cell repertoires in COVID-19. Only in-frame clones appear in the TCRdb table, and some are missing; sequencing was by immunoSEQ multiplex PCR. The sample carries about 300,000 clones, under 90% recorded once. The sequencing input was PBMCs or T cells enriched from blood (not recorded which). The receptors shown here come from a woman younger than 35 who had recovered from COVID-19.

This chain links TRBV5-1 with TRBJ1-6; weak D call: TRBD1 (6 bases). The CDR3 totals 14 residues. Looked up from germline, CDR1 is SGHRS and CDR2 is YFSETQ. With 1 base removed from V and 7 bases from J, the gap between germline ends came to 9 bases. This CDR3 is CASSLSGANSPLHF. CDR3 nucleotide sequence: TGCGCCAGCAGCTTGTCAGGGGCCAATTCACCCCTCCACTTT.

CDR3 sequence (DNA): TGCGCCAGCAGCCAATTTGCGGGAGGGTTCTACGAGCAGTACTTC. Encoded protein: CASSQFAGGFYEQYF. The chain links TRBV4-1 to TRBJ2-7; 9 bases fit TRBD2. CDR3 length: 15 amino acids. Germline lookup yields CDR1 MGHRA and CDR2 YSYEKL. Unmatched junction bases numbered 5, after V lost 2 bases and J lost 3 bases.

Only a few counts were recorded for this clone. The V and J genes are TRBV13 and TRBJ2-7; TRBD1 matches 12 bases. The CDR3 spans 15 residues. The V segment lost 3 bases and the J segment 4 bases; nucleotides outside the gene matches: 4. Germline loops: CDR1 PRHDT, CDR2 FYEKMQ (reference sequence). The CDR3 is CASSFLGQGAYEQYF. DNA of the CDR3: TGTGCCAGCAGCTTCTTGGGACAGGGGGCTTACGAGCAGTACTTC.

Comments on this clone: Germline and junction disagree at one end, which may indicate a read error. The rearrangement uses TRBV5-8 and TRBJ2-7; 8 bases fit TRBD1. The germline V gene encodes CDR1 SGHTS and CDR2 YDEGEE. The CDR3 extends over 13 amino acids. CDR3 nucleotide sequence: TGTGCCAGCAGCTTGCCCGGGGAGACAGGGGCCCATTTC. It encodes CASSLPGETGAHF.

The chain joins TRBV5-1 to TRBJ1-3, with 8 bases identical to TRBD1. The CDR3 is 16 residues long. Germline CDR1 and CDR2: SGHRS and YFSETQ. V shed 2 bases, J shed 3 bases, and the junction held 7 bases outside the gene matches. CDR3 coding DNA: TGCGCCAGCAGCTTCGGGGGCAGGGGGCTTGGAAACACCATATATTTT. Translation: CASSFGGRGLGNTIYF.

The rearrangement uses TRBV28 and TRBJ1-1; possible D gene TRBD1, 5 bases. Germline V lookup: CDR1 MDHEN, CDR2 SYDVKM. The ends were cut back, 6 bases at V and 3 bases at J, with 20 bases in the middle. There are 16 residues in the CDR3. CDR3 sequence reads: CASSSPGGWRDTEAFF. For the CDR3, the DNA is TGTGCCAGCAGCTCGCCGGGGGGTTGGCGGGACACTGAAGCTTTCTTT. The full variable domain, completed using reference TRBV28 and TRBJ1-1, is DVKVTQSSRYLVKRTGEKVFLECVQDMDHENMFWYRQDPGLGLRLIYFSYDVKMKEKGDIPEGYSVSREKKERFSLILESASTNQTSMYLCASSSPGGWRDTEAFFGQGTRLTVV.

Only a few counts were recorded for this clone. The J gene is TRBJ2-7, the V gene TRBV20-1, with unresolved D. Germline CDR1 DFQATT, CDR2 SNEGSKA (reference sequence). V was shortened by 3 bases and J by 4 bases, with 4 bases between the two germline ends. The CDR3 length is 10 residues. As DNA, the CDR3 is TGCAGTGCTAGTCCGTACGAGCAGTACTTC. Translated: CSASPYEQYF.

This clone was seen at least ten times. This chain connects TRBV28 to TRBJ1-3, with 9 bases fitting TRBD1. Germline CDR1 is MDHEN and CDR2 is SYDVKM. The trim removed 3 bases at V and 0 bases at J, leaving 12 bases unmatched. The CDR3 is made up of 19 amino acids. CDR3 loop: CASSFHPGQGIYSGNTIYF. DNA of the CDR3: TGTGCCAGCAGTTTTCATCCCGGACAGGGGATTTACTCTGGAAACACCATATATTTT.

This chain joins TRBV5-4 and TRBJ2-7; TRBD1 matches at 8 bases. Germline trimming cut 0 bases from V and 0 bases from J; bases unmatched to any gene: 8. CDR3 size: 17 residues. Germline CDR1 reads SGHNT; CDR2 reads YYREEE (reference sequence). This CDR3 reads CASSLATGALVSYEQYF. CDR3 nucleotide sequence: TGTGCCAGCAGCTTGGCGACAGGGGCCCTAGTCTCCTACGAGCAGTACTTC. The whole variable domain, filled in from reference TRBV5-4 and TRBJ2-7, reads ETGVTQSPTHLIKTRGQQVTLRCSSQSGHNTVSWYQQALGQGPQFIFQYYREEENGRGNFPPRFSGLQFPNYSSELNVNALELDDSALYLCASSLATGALVSYEQYFGPGTRLTVT.

This rearrangement joins TRBV5-1 to TRBJ2-5; TRBD2 agrees at 7 bases. The CDR3 has 15 amino acids. V gave up 2 bases and J gave up 1 base; unmatched junction bases: 5. Germline V lookup: CDR1 SGHRS, CDR2 YFSETQ. The CDR3 nucleotides read TGCGCCAGCAGCTTCGGACTAGTCCCCCAAGAGACCCAGTACTTC. Translation gives CASSFGLVPQETQYF.

V and J are TRBV2 and TRBJ2-7; 7 positions agree with TRBD1. This CDR3 is built from 15 residues. Per the germline V gene, CDR1 is SNHLY and CDR2 is FYNNEI. V lost 6 bases, J lost 3 bases, and 11 bases stayed unmatched. This CDR3 reads CASSPVPGTVYEQYF. The DNA for the CDR3 is TGTGCCAGCAGCCCAGTACCAGGGACAGTCTACGAGCAGTACTTC.

The rearrangement links TRBV15 to TRBJ1-1, with a weak D call TRBD1 (6 bases). Germline CDR1 and CDR2: LNHNV and YYDKDF (reference sequence). Trimming removed 0 bases from V and 4 bases from J, with 21 bases in between. This CDR3 region has 18 residues. The CDR3 region is CATSREKVGGQGSTEAFF. CDR3 nucleotides: TGTGCCACCAGCAGAGAAAAGGTTGGCGGGCAGGGGAGCACTGAAGCTTTCTTT.

V usage is TRBV6-1 and J usage is TRBJ1-5; tentative D call: TRBD1 (6 bases). This CDR3 is 19 amino acids long. V was shortened by 2 bases and J by 7 bases, with 27 bases between the two germline ends. Per the germline V gene, CDR1 is MNHNS and CDR2 is SASEGT. The CDR3 region is CASSEYSFLQGHLKQPQHF. The DNA for the CDR3 is TGTGCCAGCAGTGAATACTCCTTTTTACAGGGACACCTAAAACAGCCCCAGCATTTT.

The genes are TRBV3-1 (or the pseudogene TRBV3-2) and TRBJ2-1, with 8 bases matching TRBD2. Losses at the gene ends were 2 bases for V and 0 bases for J; bases not matched to a gene: 3. CDR3 length: 16 amino acids. Germline CDR1 is LGHDT and CDR2 is YNNKEL (reference sequence). The CDR3 here is CASSQPRGASYNEQFF. The CDR3 nucleotides read TGTGCCAGCAGCCAACCGCGGGGGGCCTCCTACAATGAGCAGTTCTTC.

The V gene is TRBV19, the J gene TRBJ2-5; a possible D gene is TRBD2 (5 bases). The germline V and J ends were trimmed by 4 bases and 5 bases, with 11 bases remaining between them. This CDR3 is built from 13 residues. CDR1 and CDR2 (germline): LNHDA, SQIVND (reference sequence). CDR3 DNA: TGTGCCAGTAGTACTGGGAGCAGGGAGACCCAGTACTTC. This sequence encodes CASSTGSRETQYF.

The V call is TRBV7-9, the J call TRBJ2-7; perhaps TRBD1 as D (6 bases). This CDR3 has 16 amino acids. CDR1 is SEHNR, CDR2 FQNEAQ, per germline (reference sequence). V gave up 2 bases and J gave up 0 bases, with 14 bases separating them. CDR3 sequence reads: CASSLPHRDTSYEQYF. The CDR3 DNA sequence: TGTGCCAGCAGCTTACCTCACCGGGACACCTCCTACGAGCAGTACTTC.

The chain combines TRBV24-1 with TRBJ2-2, with D perhaps TRBD1 (5 bases). Looked up from germline, CDR1 is KGHDR and CDR2 is SFDVKD. Deletions cut 8 bases from V and 4 bases from J, with 10 bases between. The CDR3 length is 13 residues. CDR3: CATNQGSTGELFF. The CDR3 DNA sequence: TGTGCCACCAACCAGGGAAGCACCGGGGAGCTGTTTTTT.

The gene calls are TRBV18 and TRBJ2-4, with D tentatively TRBD2 (5 bases). The CDR3 loop spans 17 amino acids. V was clipped by 3 bases and J by 0 bases, with 15 bases between them. Germline-derived CDR1 and CDR2 are KGHSH and LQKENI. In nucleotides, the CDR3 is TGTGCCAGCTCACCGGGAGAAGAAGAAACAGCCAAAAACATTCAGTACTTC. Protein: CASSPGEEETAKNIQYF.

Notes on this clone: This same CDR3 is encoded by further DNA sequences in the sample. This chain uses TRBV24-1 with TRBJ1-2; D call uncertain. This CDR3 is 12 amino acids long. Germline CDR1 KGHDR, CDR2 SFDVKD. Trimming cost V 3 bases and J 3 bases, with 4 bases left between them. In nucleotides, the CDR3 is TGTGCCACCAGTGATCCATACTATGGCTACACCTTC. Its translation is CATSDPYYGYTF.

The chain is built from TRBV5-1 and TRBJ1-1; D ambiguous. The CDR3 is 13 amino acids. Germline CDR1 is SGHRS and CDR2 is YFSETQ. The V and J ends lost 1 base and 7 bases respectively, with 11 bases between them. CDR3 protein: CASSLLLFGEAFF. The CDR3 DNA sequence: TGCGCCAGCAGCTTGTTACTCTTTGGTGAAGCTTTCTTT.

The gene calls are TRBV4-2 and TRBJ2-7, with 10 nucleotides matching TRBD1. Germline loops: CDR1 LGHNA, CDR2 YNFKEQ. The CDR3 runs to 16 residues. V dropped 1 base and J dropped 2; count of bases not matched to a gene: 5. CDR3 sequence reads: CASSQATGQGPYEQYF. The CDR3 coding sequence is TGTGCCAGCAGCCAAGCAACGGGACAGGGGCCCTACGAGCAGTACTTC.

The chain recombines TRBV5-5 with TRBJ1-4, with a possible D match to TRBD1 (6 bases). Per the germline V gene, CDR1 is SGHKS and CDR2 is YYEKEE (reference sequence). V was pared by 0 bases and J by 5 bases, with 8 bases between. The CDR3 loop spans 14 amino acids. This CDR3 is CASSLDRVNEKLFF. The CDR3, as DNA: TGTGCCAGCAGCTTGGACAGGGTAAATGAAAAACTGTTTTTT.

As regards this clone: The same CDR3 arises from other DNA sequences in this sample as well. The J gene is TRBJ1-2, the V gene TRBV6-5, with D uncertain. Per the germline V gene, CDR1 is MNHEY and CDR2 is SVGAGI. CDR3 length equals 14 residues. Trimming took off 5 bases at V and 1 base at J, with 11 bases between the two ends. CDR3 sequence: CASSRTGFNYGYTF. The CDR3 DNA follows: TGTGCCAGCAGTCGGACGGGGTTTAACTATGGCTACACCTTC.

J is TRBJ2-2 and V is TRBV7-8, with a possible D match to TRBD2 (5 bases). The CDR3 has 16 amino acids. The V and J ends lost 0 bases and 0 bases respectively, with 8 bases between them. Germline CDR1 SGHVS, CDR2 FQNEAQ. This chain's CDR3 is CASSLAGATNTGELFF. The DNA for the CDR3 is TGTGCCAGCAGCTTAGCGGGAGCCACGAACACCGGGGAGCTGTTTTTT.

The V and J genes are TRBV2 and TRBJ1-2; D gene ambiguous. In germline, CDR1 is SNHLY, CDR2 FYNNEI. CDR3 length: 13 residues. V lost 6 bases, J lost 8 bases, and 16 bases lay in between. The CDR3 coding sequence is TGTGCCAGCAGCGGGTGGGAGGGAGAAGGCTACACCTTC. This translates into CASSGWEGEGYTF.

This clone occurred once. J is TRBJ2-3 and V is TRBV4-2; the match to TRBD2 covers 7 bases. The trim removed 1 base at V and 4 bases at J, leaving 2 bases unmatched. The CDR3 is made up of 14 amino acids. In germline, CDR1 is LGHNA, CDR2 YNFKEQ. CDR3 sequence reads: CASSQASGADTQYF. As DNA, the CDR3 is TGTGCCAGCAGCCAAGCCAGCGGGGCAGATACGCAGTATTTT.

This chain uses TRBV5-4 with TRBJ2-3, with a weak D call TRBD1 (5 bases). The V and J ends lost 0 bases and 3 bases respectively, with 8 bases between them. The CDR3 loop spans 14 amino acids. Germline-derived CDR1 and CDR2 are SGHNT and YYREEE (reference sequence). This CDR3 is CASSLGQTTDTQYF. The CDR3 DNA sequence: TGTGCCAGCAGCTTGGGACAGACTACAGATACGCAGTATTTT.

This clone was recorded a few times. This chain uses TRBV11-2 with TRBJ1-1, with unresolved D. This CDR3 contains 17 residues. CDR1 and CDR2 from the germline V gene are SGHAT and FQNNGV. V lost 5 bases, J lost 1 base, and 20 bases lay in between. The CDR3, as DNA: TGTGCCAGCAGCCCTCGGGGAGGGATCACAAAGAACACTGAAGCTTTCTTT. Its translation is CASSPRGGITKNTEAFF.

This clone was recorded a few times. This sequence joins TRBV30 and TRBJ2-2, with a weak D call TRBD1 (6 bases). The V end was cut by 0 bases, the J end by 7 bases, with 9 bases between. This CDR3 has 13 residues. The germline V gene encodes CDR1 GTSNPN and CDR2 SVGIG (reference sequence). The CDR3 DNA is TGTGCCTGGAGTGTACAGGGCGGCGGGGAGCTGTTTTTT. Translating it yields CAWSVQGGGELFF.

The chain uses TRBV5-1 and TRBJ1-3, with 9 bases aligning to TRBD1. CDR3 length: 15 residues. J was trimmed by 3 bases and V by 5 bases; bases with no gene match: 6. Germline CDR1 reads SGHRS; CDR2 reads YFSETQ. The CDR3 DNA is TGCGCCAGCAGTAACGGACAGGGGAATGGAAACACCATATATTTT. Translation gives CASSNGQGNGNTIYF.

This chain uses TRBV2 with TRBJ1-1; a possible D gene is TRBD1 (5 bases). V was clipped by 6 bases and J by 12 bases, with 14 bases between them. This CDR3 is 11 amino acids long. Per germline, CDR1 SNHLY and CDR2 FYNNEI. The CDR3 DNA follows: TGTGCCAGCAGGGCGACAGAGAGAACTTTCTTT. Amino acids: CASRATERTFF.